This entry concerns a single T cell receptor (beta chain). Its antigen is currently unknown. The sample belongs to a study of shared clonotypes between healthy human individuals. In the study overall: Every donor yielded three CD4 naive, three CD4 memory, two CD8 naive and one CD8 memory plate.

Per germline, CDR1 MNHEY and CDR2 SMNVEV (reference sequence). The CDR3 is made up of 13 amino acids. Deletions cut 5 bases from V and 8 bases from J, with 13 bases between. Overall study findings and caveats: When compared with the clonotypes that were shared by all four sorted-subset donors, the non-shared clonotypes turned out to have lower generation probabilities.

The assay was run at deep level. Sequencing used immunoSEQ multiplex PCR; TCRdb keeps in-frame clones, though not all of them. The repertoire holds around 1.9 million clones, with roughly 95% as singletons. Naive CD8 cells, CD45RO-negative and positively selected for CCR7, excluded terminally differentiated effector memory CD45RA+ cells. The material sequenced was naive CD8+ T cells from PBMCs. The chain uses TRBV27 and TRBJ2-1; TRBD1 might be the D (5 bases). This receptor was obtained from a young man in good health. Some clones in this sample may be carry-over from other donors' samples. The CDR3 sequence: CASSQGPVDEQFF. The CDR3 bases are TGTGCCAGCAGTCAGGGCCCGGTCGATGAGCAGTTCTTC.